One TCR beta chain is described in this entry. This sample was included in a study of memory CD4+ T cells and cytomegalovirus serostatus. Per the original methods: Out-of-frame sequences were removed, leaving 2,000,000 or so distinct TCRbeta sequences. Libraries were prepared by immunoSEQ multiplex PCR; TCRdb keeps only in-frame clonotypes and omits some of them. From that table come the V and J calls and clone size; the DNA was used to work out D and trimming. Seen here are tens of thousands of clones, 78% observed once, and the top ten hold approximately 0.71%. The sort gate was single viable CD3+CD4+CD8-CD45RO+ cells for memory CD4+ T cells. Trimming removed 6 bases at V and 1 base at J, with 7 bases between. Germline CDR1 SNHLY, CDR2 FYNNEI. The CDR3 is made up of 13 amino acids.

The rearrangement joins TRBV2 to TRBJ1-5; D ambiguous. Material for sequencing was memory CD4+ T cells from blood. The clonotype comes from an adult in good health and CMV-seronegative. The CDR3 bases are TGTGCCAGCAGCGTCCGCAGCAATCAGCCCCAGCATTTT. The encoded protein is CASSVRSNQPQHF. The full variable domain, with the rest looked up from reference TRBV2 and TRBJ1-5, is EPEVTQTPSHQVTQMGQEVILRCVPISNHLYFYWYRQILGQKVEFLVSFYNNEISEKSEIFDDQFSVERPDGSNFTLKIRSTKLEDSAMYFCASSVRSNQPQHFGDGTRLSIL.